Detailed here is one T cell receptor beta chain. This receptor's antigen is unknown. There are no base qualities to consult, and no much larger clone falls within one base. The library was prepared using the immunoSEQ multiplex PCR assay. RNA was extracted from all samples and reverse transcribed into cDNA, which served as template for TCR sequencing. SuperScript III was used to make first-strand cDNA, primed with a 2:1 mix of oligo-dT and random hexamers. A synthetic immune receptor repertoire was used to assess amplification bias, and residual bias was removed computationally. Turning to the authors' computational methods: Raw reads were preprocessed for error removal, and CDR3 was defined according to IMGT conventions as running from the conserved cysteine to phenylalanine. Clonality was computed as 1 minus the Shannon entropy, with the entropy normalized by log2 of the number of productive unique TCRs. Scalp TCRbeta sequences were cross-referenced with sorted blood CD4 and CD8 repertoires so that the CD4 or CD8 identity of scalp clones could be inferred. The source is immuneACCESS, and TCRdb retained only in-frame sequences with V and J called. Part of the clones is not carried over; for the studies checked, unresolved V genes explain less than half of this, and the remainder is unexplained. The DNA was the basis for D and trimming; V, J and clone size are from that table. For this sample there are some 130,000 clones; around 60% appear just once. The ten most abundant clones make up 3.5% to 5% of the sample.

The data belong to a study of CD8+ T cells in alopecia areata (dated by TCRdb to the late 2010s). Turning to the overall study: The treated patients, all with moderate-to-severe alopecia areata, were enrolled in an open-label pilot trial of oral tofacitinib given at 5 to 10 mg twice daily. Patients stayed on tofacitinib for 6 to 18 months and then had 6 months of follow-up off drug so that delayed response and recurrence could be assessed. High-throughput TCRbeta sequencing was used to examine T cell clonal expansion in alopecia areata in both the C3H/HeJ mouse model and human patients. Scalp tissue and sorted CD4+ and CD8+ peripheral blood T cells from patchy and totalis/universalis alopecia areata patients and from healthy controls were covered by human TCRbeta sequencing. Biopsies were taken from tofacitinib-treated patients at baseline and at 4 and 24 weeks of treatment, and a later scalp biopsy was taken in several of the tofacitinib-treated patients. Scalp clonality was compared among normal scalp (n=4), patchy alopecia areata scalp (n=8), and alopecia totalis/universalis scalp (n=8). RNA was extracted with the PAXgene miRNA kit for fixed scalp, the miRNeasy kit for PBMCs, and the RNeasy kit for mouse skin. TCRbeta CDR3 regions were amplified by immunoSEQ multiplex PCR with 35 Vbeta forward and 13 Jbeta reverse primers.

The time point label here, explained by the study, means: baseline before oral tofacitinib. From alopecia areata patients, peripheral blood was collected along with lesional scalp punch biopsies. PBMCs were isolated by density centrifugation and stained for CD3, CD4 and CD8, after which CD4+ and CD8+ T cells were sorted on a FACSAria. Findings and caveats that apply to the study as a whole: Compared with mice, TCR sequences shared between patients were less clear, possibly partly because of HLA diversity across the patient population. Compared with normal scalp, lesional scalp had higher clonality and more expanded CD8+ clones, particularly in alopecia totalis/universalis, a pattern that suggests antigenic drive. Unlike mouse skin, where gammadelta T cells dominate, normal human skin contains resident alphabeta T cells that get sequenced too, which complicates analysis of the scalp TCR repertoire.

The clonotype comes from a human donor with alopecia areata. The sequencing here drew on CD4+ T cells sorted from blood, taken at week 0.

The nucleotide sequence is TGCGCCAGCAGCCCCGGACGTGATGAAAAACTGTTTTTT. This yields the protein CASSPGRDEKLFF. The V and J segments used are TRBV5-1 and TRBJ1-4; confidence is insufficient to name the D gene. The V end loses 4 bases and the J end loses 6 bases, and a stretch of 10 bases separates them. Based on the germline V gene, the CDR1 and CDR2 sequences are SGHRS and YFSETQ. The CDR3 runs 13 residues from the cysteine to the phenylalanine. The retained sequence is limited to the CDR3, 39 bases, with the frame set at the first base.